This entry is about one T cell receptor (beta chain). Patients in Seattle were enrolled during active infection, then followed longitudinally. The sample belongs to a study of blood T cell repertoires in COVID-19. At the level of the study: Sites across the United States, Italy and Spain contributed samples from acute and convalescent COVID-19.

Repertoires were generated with immunoSEQ multiplex PCR, while TCRdb's copy carries only in-frame clones and drops some. The repertoire consists of approximately 340,000 clones, with roughly 87% occurring once and the leading ten covering roughly 8.9%. After removal of 6 bases from V and 3 bases from J, the junction contained 10 bases not matched to a gene. The CDR3 has 16 residues. Germline V gene data show CDR1 as LNHDA and CDR2 as SQIVND (reference sequence). Sequencing used peripheral blood. This TCR came from a man aged 25-45 years with COVID-19, enrolled during active disease. V gene TRBV19 combines with J gene TRBJ1-1, with 10 bases identical to TRBD1. CDR3 region: CASRTSGQGGYTEAFF. The DNA of the CDR3 is TGTGCCAGTAGAACGAGCGGACAGGGGGGATACACTGAAGCTTTCTTT.